This TCR beta chain comes out of a study of T cell responses to AZD1222 COVID-19 vaccine. Measured with immunoSEQ multiplex PCR; TCRdb has only the in-frame clones, and not every one. This repertoire shows about 120,000 clones, roughly nine tenths found once; its top ten account for 1.5% to 2%. Study conclusions and caveats: Donor demographics were predominantly white British with a female majority; clonal diversity may be underestimated. Reports say nearly half of spike-specific TCRs go after unmutated variant regions.

Germline assignment: CDR1 ENHRY and CDR2 SYGVKD. V dropped 6 bases and J dropped 4 bases, with 15 bases sitting between them. This CDR3 is 14 amino acids long. Notes on this clone: Its antigen is undetermined.

Material: peripheral blood, obtained 28 days after the second AZD1222 dose. J is TRBJ1-2 and V is TRBV10-3; a weak D match, TRBD1 (6 bases). The sequence came from an adult who received the AZD1222 COVID-19 vaccine. CDR3 protein: CAIRGGSTGYGYTF. The CDR3 DNA sequence: TGTGCCATCAGAGGGGGATCGACAGGCTATGGCTACACCTTC.